Detailed here is one T cell receptor (beta chain). The target antigen is unknown. It was with a sample-barcoded 5' primer and a J-beta primer mix that a second PCR of roughly 7 to 11 cycles was run. TCRdb re-called the 5' RACE reads with MiXCR, one entry per CDR3 protein. The sample lists more than 800,000 distinct CDR3 sequences, under 30% seen once, with 17% in the top ten. This sample is part of a study of blood T cells in healthy people across ages. V shed 4 bases and J 8 bases; nucleotides not matched to a gene: 14. CDR1 and CDR2 (germline): SGHDN, FVKESK. The CDR3 has 16 amino acids. Study conclusions and caveats: Any changes in expanded clonotypes were possibly confounded, as donor CMV status remained unknown.

The sequencing sample was made of blood. The clonotype originates from a woman older than 75 in good health. V gene TRBV14 combines with J gene TRBJ1-2, with 9 bases matching TRBD1. DNA of the CDR3: TGTGCCAGCAGCCTAGACCGGGACAGGGTTTTGAGCGGCTACACCTTC. It yields the protein CASSLDRDRVLSGYTF.